This TCR beta chain was recorded in a study of blood T cell repertoires in COVID-19 (dated by TCRdb to the early 2020s). About the full investigation: Samples covering the acute and convalescent phases of COVID-19 were provided by collaborators in the United States, Italy and Spain. A freely available public database, intended as a resource for researchers studying the immune response to SARS-CoV-2, is where the repertoires were released. The samples were drawn from the first 160 participants of the ongoing ImmuneRACE study and from 1,200 or so subjects provided by 6 global collaborators. The material from the prospective study consisted of cDNA or gDNA derived from T cells, B-cell-depleted T cells, or PBMCs. Nearly every sample came with metadata listing a de-identified subject ID, COVID-19 status, age in years and sex. Deeply sampled blood TCRbeta repertoires from subjects exposed to, actively infected with, or recovered from COVID-19 were included in the dataset. Where HLA class I and class II types were available, the types were taken from metadata supplied by the sample provider, not from assay-based typing. Overall study results and their limits: The amount of clinical and demographic metadata varied by source and participant and was provided uncurated.

CDR1 and CDR2 were assigned from the germline V gene as SGHDN and FVKESK. V lost 5 bases and J lost 2 bases, and the count of bases not matched to a germline gene is 1. The CDR3 contains 14 residues, cysteine and phenylalanine counted. Only CDR3 DNA remains: 42 bases, in frame from the first base. Collaborating institutions collected whole blood in K2EDTA tubes following their own protocols. For TCRbeta analysis, collaborators shipped samples as frozen whole blood, isolated PBMCs, or DNA extracted from either of those sample types. The immunoSEQ Assay, a bias-controlled multiplex PCR, was used to amplify TCRbeta CDR3 regions from genomic DNA. Per the original workflow: Within the assay, amplification of reference gene primers was used to estimate how many nucleated cells each sample contained. Sequence reads were collapsed and filtered to measure the absolute abundance of every unique TCRbeta CDR3 rearrangement. For each sample, productive Simpson clonality was calculated by taking the square root of Simpson's diversity index across productive rearrangements. The table was pulled from immuneACCESS by TCRdb, which kept in-frame rearrangements only. Such tables lose some clones; where checked, under half of the loss comes from unresolved V genes, and the rest has no known cause. From that table come the V and J calls and clone size; the DNA was used to work out D and trimming. This sample lists more than 70,000 clones; approximately 83% were detected once. The ten largest make up approximately 3.9% of the sample.

Details on this clone: Its antigen is unknown. No base qualities exist here, and no much larger clone lies one base off it.

The V and J genes are TRBV14 and TRBJ1-3, with TRBD1 matching 9 junction bases. The source of this sequence is a man in his sixties with acute or convalescent COVID-19. Sequencing input: peripheral blood. The CDR3 amino acid sequence is: CASSWDRAGNTIYF. The nucleotide sequence is TGTGCCAGCAGCTGGGACAGGGCTGGAAACACCATATATTTT.